Listed here are 17 T cell receptor beta chains from one sample, sequenced in a study of blood T cell repertoires in COVID-19. Measured with immunoSEQ multiplex PCR; TCRdb has only the in-frame clones, and not every one. The sample includes approximately 240,000 clones, about four fifths of them seen just once. Material for sequencing was peripheral blood. The receptors were sampled from a young woman who had recovered from COVID-19.

CDR3 in amino acids: CASSGRGRYGYTF. The CDR3 nucleotides are TGTGCCAGTAGCGGGCGGGGGCGCTATGGCTACACCTTC. The chain joins TRBV19 to TRBJ1-2, with D possibly matching TRBD1 (6 bases). Germline CDR1 reads LNHDA; CDR2 reads SQIVND (reference sequence). The V end lost 6 bases, the J end lost 4 bases, and 12 bases lay between the germline ends. CDR3 length: 13 residues.

The J gene is TRBJ1-2, the V gene TRBV9; 7 bases are shared with TRBD1. Unmatched junction bases numbered 4, after V lost 0 bases and J lost 5 bases. The CDR3 consists of 14 residues. Germline V gene sequence: CDR1 SGDLS, CDR2 YYNGEE. The CDR3 DNA reads as TGTGCCAGCAGCGTAGCTAGACAGGGTTATGGCTACACCTTC. Protein sequence: CASSVARQGYGYTF.

The rearrangement links TRBV19 to TRBJ1-1; 7 bases line up with TRBD1. This CDR3 has 16 amino acids. Germline CDR1 reads LNHDA; CDR2 reads SQIVND (reference sequence). The V and J ends lost 5 bases and 3 bases, in that order; junction bases with no gene match: 12. The CDR3 nucleotides read TGTGCCAGTAGTGCTGCCACCCGGACAGGCTACACTGAAGCTTTCTTT. Translation gives CASSAATRTGYTEAFF.

The chain combines TRBV10-3 with TRBJ2-3, with 8 nucleotides matching TRBD2. This CDR3 has 19 amino acids. V trimming: 2 bases; J trimming: 0 bases; junction bases outside the gene matches: 13. The V gene's germline CDR1 is ENHRY and CDR2 SYGVKD. CDR3 protein: CAISERVPASGYSTDTQYF. CDR3 nucleotides: TGTGCCATCAGTGAGAGGGTCCCGGCTAGCGGGTACAGCACAGATACGCAGTATTTT.

V gene TRBV7-2 combines with J gene TRBJ1-2; D ambiguous. Trimming took 1 base from V and 3 from J, leaving 6 bases between them. In germline, CDR1 is SGHTA, CDR2 FQGNSA. This CDR3 contains 13 residues. CDR3 coding DNA: TGTGCCAGCAGCTTAGGGCACCACTATGGCTACACCTTC. This encodes CASSLGHHYGYTF.

The chain employs TRBV24-1 and TRBJ2-5, with D unresolved. The CDR3 has 13 residues. CDR1 KGHDR and CDR2 SFDVKD come from the germline V gene. The germline V and J ends were trimmed by 1 base and 0 bases, with 2 bases remaining between them. The chain's CDR3 is CATSDFDQETQYF. Written as DNA, the CDR3 is TGTGCCACCAGTGATTTCGACCAAGAGACCCAGTACTTC.

The genes are TRBV24-1 and TRBJ1-4, with D uncertain. The CDR3 consists of 13 residues. Trimming removed 0 bases at V and 8 bases at J, with 6 bases between. Per the germline V gene, CDR1 is KGHDR and CDR2 is SFDVKD. CDR3 amino acids: CATSDLPGEKLFF. The CDR3 DNA sequence: TGTGCCACCAGTGATTTGCCGGGGGAAAAACTGTTTTTT.

This chain links TRBV4-2 with TRBJ2-3, with D possibly being TRBD2 (7 bases). V was pared by 4 bases and J by 2 bases, with 16 bases between. This CDR3 has 16 amino acids. CDR1 LGHNA and CDR2 YNFKEQ come from the germline V gene. The CDR3: CASSPEGGTHTDTQYF. DNA for the CDR3: TGTGCCAGCAGCCCCGAGGGGGGGACGCACACAGATACGCAGTATTTT.

The J gene is TRBJ2-1, the V gene TRBV18; 8 bases are a match to TRBD2. CDR3 length: 13 amino acids. CDR1 and CDR2 (germline): KGHSH, LQKENI. Trimming cost V 1 base and J 7 bases; bases outside gene matches: 0. The CDR3 region has the DNA TGTGCCAGCTCACCACTAGCGGGAAATGAGCAGTTCTTC. This sequence encodes CASSPLAGNEQFF. Full variable domain (remainder filled in from reference TRBV18 and TRBJ2-1): NAGVMQNPRHLVRRRGQEARLRCSPMKGHSHVYWYRQLPEEGLKFMVYLQKENIIDESGMPKERFSAEFPKEGPSILRIQQVVRGDSAAYFCASSPLAGNEQFFGPGTRLTVL.

The chain links TRBV5-4 to TRBJ2-5, with TRBD2 identical over 7 bases. This CDR3 has 16 residues. CDR1 is SGHNT and CDR2 is YYREEE in the germline V gene (reference sequence). Trimming at V came to 0 bases and at J to 3 bases, leaving 8 bases not matched to a gene. The CDR3 reads CASSLASGLGKETQYF. DNA for the CDR3: TGTGCCAGCAGCTTGGCGAGCGGACTAGGAAAAGAGACCCAGTACTTC. Based on the CDR3 plus reference TRBV5-4 and TRBJ2-5, the full variable domain is ETGVTQSPTHLIKTRGQQVTLRCSSQSGHNTVSWYQQALGQGPQFIFQYYREEENGRGNFPPRFSGLQFPNYSSELNVNALELDDSALYLCASSLASGLGKETQYFGPGTRLLVL.

As for this clone: This sample also contains other DNA sequences that code for the same CDR3. The chain recombines TRBV12-3 or TRBV12-4 with TRBJ2-5; a possible D gene is TRBD1 (5 bases). This CDR3 region has 12 residues. Trimming removed 3 bases at V and 5 bases at J, with 7 bases between. The CDR3 protein is CASSLQGETQYF. The CDR3 nucleotides are TGTGCCAGCAGTTTGCAGGGCGAGACCCAGTACTTC.

The chain links TRBV25-1 to TRBJ1-1, with D unresolved. The CDR3 loop spans 12 amino acids. V was clipped by 7 bases and J by 9 bases, with 15 bases between them. Germline CDR1 reads MGHDK; CDR2 reads SYGVNS. CDR3 in amino acids: CASTPRGGKAFF. The CDR3 DNA follows: TGTGCCAGCACCCCCAGAGGAGGTAAAGCTTTCTTT.

The chain couples TRBV15 to TRBJ1-1; 7 bases align to TRBD1. This CDR3 is built from 13 residues. Per the germline V gene, CDR1 is LNHNV and CDR2 is YYDKDF (reference sequence). The V and J ends lost 0 bases and 7 bases, in that order; junction bases with no gene match: 2. CDR3 region: CATSRDRDSEAFF. CDR3 coding DNA: TGTGCCACCAGCAGAGACCGGGACAGTGAAGCTTTCTTT.

The chain uses TRBV5-6 and TRBJ1-5, with a possible D match to TRBD1 (5 bases). The CDR3 loop spans 15 amino acids. Trimming took off 4 bases at V and 1 base at J, with 12 bases between the two ends. Germline assignment: CDR1 SGHDT and CDR2 YYEEEE. The DNA of the CDR3 is TGTGCCAGCAGCGTGGCGGGGGGAAGCAATCAGCCCCAGCATTTT. This gives the protein CASSVAGGSNQPQHF. The full variable domain, with the rest looked up from reference TRBV5-6 and TRBJ1-5, is DAGVTQSPTHLIKTRGQQVTLRCSPKSGHDTVSWYQQALGQGPQFIFQYYEEEERQRGNFPDRFSGHQFPNYSSELNVNALLLGDSALYLCASSVAGGSNQPQHFGDGTRLSIL.

This clone has just a few counts. The chain employs TRBV5-1 and TRBJ2-1; 8 nucleotides line up with TRBD2. This CDR3 has 15 residues. Germline V lookup: CDR1 SGHRS, CDR2 YFSETQ. With V trimmed by 2 bases and J by 3 bases, 4 bases remained unmatched. The DNA for the CDR3 is TGCGCCAGCAGCTTAGCGGGAGAAGACTACAATGAGCAGTTCTTC. It encodes CASSLAGEDYNEQFF.

This chain links TRBV21-1 with TRBJ2-1; the tabulated D call, TRBD2, remains unverified against the DNA. TRBV21-1 is described as a pseudogene. This CDR3 is 16 amino acids long. This CDR3 is CASSEGPSARGNEQFF. The CDR3 nucleotides are TGTGCCAGCAGCGAAGGCCCCTCGGCCCGGGGAAATGAGCAGTTCTTC.

The CDR3 loop is CSGGTARNYGYTF. CDR3 in DNA: TGCAGCGGCGGGACAGCGCGTAACTATGGCTACACCTTC. V usage is TRBV29-1 and J usage is TRBJ1-2, with 7 bases that match TRBD1. Germline V gene data show CDR1 as SQVTM and CDR2 as ANQGSEA. The CDR3 is 13 residues long. J lost 1 base, V lost 7 bases, and 6 bases had no gene match.